Presented here are 16 T cell receptor beta chains from one specimen sequenced in a study of blood T cell repertoires in COVID-19. This table comes from immunoSEQ multiplex PCR, and its TCRdb copy is limited to in-frame clones, with some not included. Among under 200,000 clones listed, around 84% were seen once. Sequenced: peripheral blood. Receptors originate from a woman of 80 years or more with acute or convalescent COVID-19.

The J gene is TRBJ1-2, the V gene TRBV6-5; D unresolved. The length of the CDR3 is 14 residues. V was clipped by 2 bases and J by 0 bases, with 7 bases between them. CDR1 and CDR2 (germline): MNHEY, SVGAGI. The CDR3 sequence is CASSYGTSNYGYTF. The CDR3 DNA is TGTGCCAGCAGTTACGGTACATCTAACTATGGCTACACCTTC.

The chain has TRBV9 and TRBJ2-1; D may be TRBD2 (7 bases). Germline V lookup: CDR1 SGDLS, CDR2 YYNGEE. V lost 1 base to trimming and J lost 8 bases, with 19 bases between them. CDR3 length: 16 residues. CDR3 bases: TGTGCCAGCAGCGTACTAGGGGGAGGGAATTACCATGAGCAGTTCTTC. It specifies CASSVLGGGNYHEQFF.

This clone showed up many times. V usage is TRBV2 and J usage is TRBJ2-7; 7 bases match TRBD1. After removal of 6 bases from V and 0 bases from J, the junction contained 5 bases not matched to a gene. The CDR3 extends over 14 amino acids. In germline, CDR1 is SNHLY, CDR2 FYNNEI. The CDR3 loop is CASSGDRHSYEQYF. The CDR3 DNA reads as TGTGCCAGCAGCGGGGACAGACACTCCTACGAGCAGTACTTC.

The rearrangement uses TRBV2 and TRBJ2-3, with D uncertain. CDR3 length equals 15 residues. CDR1 and CDR2 (germline): SNHLY, FYNNEI. V was clipped by 3 bases and J by 4 bases, with 14 bases between them. CDR3 amino acids: CASSESTIGADTQYF. In DNA form, the CDR3 reads TGTGCCAGCAGTGAGAGCACGATCGGTGCAGATACGCAGTATTTT.

The V and J genes are TRBV9 and TRBJ2-2; no firm D call. Germline CDR1 is SGDLS and CDR2 is YYNGEE. This CDR3 spans 14 amino acids. V lost 1 base, J lost 7 bases, and 11 bases lay in between. CDR3 sequence (DNA): TGTGCCAGCAGCGTAAGTCGAGGTGGCGGGGAGCTGTTTTTT. Protein sequence: CASSVSRGGGELFF.

The V call is TRBV6-5, the J call TRBJ1-1; D not certain. Germline loops: CDR1 MNHEY, CDR2 SVGAGI. Trimming took 8 bases from V and 2 from J, leaving 12 bases between them. The CDR3 is 13 amino acids. This CDR3 reads CASVSRENTEAFF. The CDR3 region has the DNA TGTGCCAGCGTAAGCCGAGAAAACACTGAAGCTTTCTTT.

This rearrangement joins TRBV28 to TRBJ1-1; 9 bases are shared with TRBD1. V dropped 5 bases and J dropped 5; count of bases not matched to a gene: 6. The CDR3 is 14 amino acids. Germline V gene lookup returns CDR1 MDHEN and CDR2 SYDVKM. The CDR3 protein is CASSHYRGPTEAFF. As DNA, the CDR3 is TGTGCCAGCAGTCACTACAGGGGGCCGACTGAAGCTTTCTTT.

This rearrangement joins TRBV6-5 to TRBJ1-2; 9 nucleotides match TRBD1. The CDR3 sequence is 15 residues long. Trimming removed 5 bases from V and 4 bases from J; junction bases left unmatched: 8. Per germline, CDR1 MNHEY and CDR2 SVGAGI. CDR3 DNA sequence: TGTGCCAGCAGTCTGGGACAGGGTGACCTCTATGGCTACACCTTC. Protein product: CASSLGQGDLYGYTF.

The chain carries TRBV7-3 and TRBJ1-1, with a weak D call TRBD1 (6 bases). The CDR3 is made up of 13 amino acids. Germline CDR1 and CDR2: SGHTA and FQGTGA. The germline V and J ends were trimmed by 5 bases and 9 bases, with 16 bases remaining between them. CDR3 DNA sequence: TGTGCCAGCAGCACAACCCCGGGGGGGCAAGCTTTCTTT. It codes for CASSTTPGGQAFF.

The chain combines TRBV7-9 with TRBJ2-5; TRBD2 might be the D (5 bases). V lost 8 bases to trimming and J lost 5 bases, with 21 bases between them. The CDR3 loop spans 15 amino acids. Germline assignment: CDR1 SEHNR and CDR2 FQNEAQ (reference sequence). The CDR3 nucleotides are TGTGCCAGCCTCGGGGTGGAGTGGCCCCGGGAGACCCAGTACTTC. Translation gives CASLGVEWPRETQYF. The variable domain in full, with the rest retrieved from reference TRBV7-9 and TRBJ2-5, is DTGVSQNPRHKITKRGQNVTFRCDPISEHNRLYWYRQTLGQGPEFLTYFQNEAQLEKSRLLSDRFSAERPKGSFSTLEIQRTEQGDSAMYLCASLGVEWPRETQYFGPGTRLLVL.

V is TRBV2 and J is TRBJ1-2, with no clear D. Germline CDR1 reads SNHLY; CDR2 reads FYNNEI. With 6 bases removed from V and 10 bases from J, the gap between germline ends came to 12 bases. The CDR3 length is 11 residues. The CDR3 spells CASRVYEVYTF. CDR3 nucleotides: TGTGCCAGCAGGGTGTATGAGGTCTACACCTTC. The full variable domain, in which reference TRBV2 and TRBJ1-2 provide the parts outside the CDR3, is EPEVTQTPSHQVTQMGQEVILRCVPISNHLYFYWYRQILGQKVEFLVSFYNNEISEKSEIFDDQFSVERPDGSNFTLKIRSTKLEDSAMYFCASRVYEVYTFGSGTRLTVV.

The CDR3 DNA follows: TGCAGTGCTAGTAATTCCCGTGGGCCCCGGGAGACCCAGTACTTC. As protein: CSASNSRGPRETQYF. The V call is TRBV20-1, the J call TRBJ2-5; D call uncertain. Trimming pared 3 bases from V and 5 bases from J, leaving 19 bases between. CDR3 size: 15 residues. Germline-derived CDR1 and CDR2 are DFQATT and SNEGSKA (reference sequence).

The count of this clone is one. The chain uses TRBV5-1 and TRBJ2-7; tentative D call: TRBD1 (6 bases). The V and J ends lost 7 bases and 4 bases respectively, with 12 bases between them. CDR3 length: 12 amino acids. Looked up from germline, CDR1 is SGHRS and CDR2 is YFSETQ. CDR3 nucleotide sequence: TGCGCCAGCGGACGGGACACTTACGAGCAGTACTTC. It yields the protein CASGRDTYEQYF. The full variable domain, completed using reference TRBV5-1 and TRBJ2-7, is KAGVTQTPRYLIKTRGQQVTLSCSPISGHRSVSWYQQTPGQGLQFLFEYFSETQRNKGNFPGRFSGRQFSNSRSEMNVSTLELGDSALYLCASGRDTYEQYFGPGTRLTVT.

The V and J genes are TRBV5-1 and TRBJ1-3; 9 bases are a match to TRBD1. Looked up from germline, CDR1 is SGHRS and CDR2 is YFSETQ. Trimming took 1 base from V and 0 from J; bases not matched to a gene: 11. The CDR3 extends over 19 amino acids. This CDR3 is CASSLQGQGQGVSGNTIYF. As DNA, the CDR3 is TGCGCCAGCAGCTTGCAGGGACAGGGACAGGGTGTCTCTGGAAACACCATATATTTT.

The chain combines TRBV19 with TRBJ2-7, with TRBD1 identical over 7 bases. V shed 10 bases, J shed 1 base, and the junction held 7 bases outside the gene matches. Per the germline V gene, CDR1 is LNHDA and CDR2 is SQIVND (reference sequence). This CDR3 comprises 13 residues. The CDR3 region has the DNA TGTGCCACTAGGGCCAGGGGGTCCTACGAGCAGTACTTC. Translating it yields CATRARGSYEQYF.

This clone appeared a single time. J is TRBJ1-4 and V is TRBV7-6; tentatively, D is TRBD1 (5 bases). CDR1 is SGHVS, CDR2 FNYEAQ, per germline. This CDR3 contains 13 residues. V was shortened by 5 bases and J by 5 bases, with 9 bases between the two germline ends. The CDR3 is CASSPRQNEKLFF. CDR3 DNA sequence: TGTGCCAGCAGCCCCCGACAGAATGAAAAACTGTTTTTT.